These 8 T cell receptor beta chains came from one sample sequenced in a study of T-cell memory formation after mild COVID-19. Via MiXCR, TCRdb re-called the 5' RACE reads, giving one row per CDR3 protein. The sample comprises 150,000 or so distinct CDR3 sequences, roughly 15% of which are singletons, and roughly an eighth rests with the top ten. The sample taken for sequencing was PBMCs or a T cell subset sorted from them (not recorded which). These TCRs come from an adult woman who had mild COVID-19 (a few samples of this study predate the infection). Cell type and time point are not known.

The chain joins TRBV12-3 or TRBV12-4 to TRBJ2-5, with a possible D match to TRBD1 (5 bases). The CDR3 is made up of 15 amino acids. Trimming removed 10 bases from V and 5 bases from J, with 23 bases in between. The CDR3 DNA reads as TGTGCCACCACCCCCCCGGCGGCGGCAGGGGAGACCCAGTACTTC. Protein sequence: CATTPPAAAGETQYF.

This clonotype was detected only a few times. This sequence joins TRBV10-3 and TRBJ2-3; D unresolved. CDR1 ENHRY and CDR2 SYGVKD come from the germline V gene. V gave up 3 bases and J gave up 0 bases, with 13 bases separating them. CDR3 length: 16 residues. The CDR3 sequence is CAISEELLTSTDTQYF. DNA of the CDR3: TGTGCCATCAGTGAAGAACTTCTAACTAGCACAGATACGCAGTATTTT.

This chain links TRBV9 with TRBJ2-3, with D tentatively TRBD2 (5 bases). Germline V gene lookup returns CDR1 SGDLS and CDR2 YYNGEE. CDR3 length: 14 residues. Between the trimmed V and J ends, which lost 0 bases and 4 bases, there was a span of 9 bases. Written as DNA, the CDR3 is TGTGCCAGCAGCGTAGCTCTGCGGGCAGATACGCAGTATTTT. Its translation: CASSVALRADTQYF.

The J gene is TRBJ1-2, the V gene TRBV5-1; D is unresolved. From germline, CDR1 is SGHRS and CDR2 YFSETQ. The V end lost 1 base, the J end lost 6 bases, and 13 bases lay between the germline ends. The CDR3 totals 14 residues. CDR3: CASSLNSSPDGYTF. The CDR3 DNA reads TGCGCCAGCAGCTTGAATTCGTCTCCTGATGGCTACACCTTC.

In this sample, this clonotype turned up a few times. The chain has TRBV2 and TRBJ2-4, with D possibly being TRBD1 (6 bases). CDR3 length: 17 residues. Between the trimmed V and J ends, which lost 4 bases and 1 base, there was a span of 17 bases. Germline V gene lookup returns CDR1 SNHLY and CDR2 FYNNEI. In DNA form, the CDR3 reads TGTGCCAGCAGTGTAAAGAGAAGGGGGTCGGCCAAAAACATTCAGTACTTC. It is translated as CASSVKRRGSAKNIQYF.

This clonotype was picked up many times. V is TRBV5-1 and J is TRBJ2-1; 7 positions agree with TRBD1. Germline values: CDR1 SGHRS, CDR2 YFSETQ. The CDR3 consists of 15 residues. V shed 1 base and J 9 bases; nucleotides not matched to a gene: 10. CDR3 loop: CASSLQRGTVGEQFF. In nucleotides, the CDR3 is TGCGCCAGCAGCTTGCAGAGGGGGACAGTTGGTGAGCAGTTCTTC.

The chain recombines TRBV11-3 with TRBJ2-2, with no clear D. The V gene's germline CDR1 is SGHNT and CDR2 YENEEA. The V end was cut by 0 bases, the J end by 2 bases, with 4 bases between. This CDR3 has 14 residues. DNA of the CDR3: TGTGCCAGCAGCTTAGACAGAAACACCGGGGAGCTGTTTTTT. Translated, it gives CASSLDRNTGELFF.

This clonotype was detected ten times or more. The chain links TRBV7-2 to TRBJ1-2; 7 bases are a match to TRBD1. The germline gives CDR1 SGHTA, CDR2 FQGNSA. J was trimmed by 1 base and V by 5 bases; bases with no gene match: 4. The CDR3 length is 14 residues. CDR3 DNA: TGTGCCAGCAGCGCCCGACAGGGTAACTATGGCTACACCTTC. Translated, it gives CASSARQGNYGYTF.